This TCR beta chain is drawn from a study of T cells in Graves' hyperthyroidism and ophthalmopathy. Regarding the study as a whole: Patients with ophthalmopathy were separated from those with stable hyperthyroidism by a 13 V-J model.

What was amplified from RNA transcripts were TCR beta CDR3 regions. The primer set for the first-round RT-PCR of the TCR CDR3 was HTBI. In TCRdb, the multiplex PCR reads were re-called with MiXCR into one record per CDR3 protein. The table records some 560,000 distinct CDR3 sequences, approximately 15% of them present only once. With V trimmed by 4 bases and J by 0 bases, 5 bases remained unmatched. The CDR3 spans 18 residues. The germline V gene has CDR1 SGHRS and CDR2 YFSETQ. Concerning this clonotype: Its antigen is not known.

The chain couples TRBV5-1 to TRBJ2-3; 16 bases are a match to TRBD2. Sequenced input: blood. This TCR was recovered from a woman aged 40 to 55 with Graves' hyperthyroidism. The CDR3 loop is CASSRGTSGGASTDTQYF. The DNA of the CDR3 is TGCGCCAGCAGCAGGGGGACTAGCGGGGGGGCCAGCACAGATACGCAGTATTTT.